The source of this TCR beta chain is a study of Graves' ophthalmopathy and Graves' hyperthyroidism. RNA transcripts yielded amplified TCR beta CDR3 regions. An opening RT-PCR round employed HTBI primers and preceded a second-round multiplex PCR. TCRdb ran MiXCR on the multiplex PCR reads and lists one entry per CDR3 protein. The repertoire holds some 380,000 distinct CDR3 sequences, with about 16% as singletons. This clonotype was recorded many times. This CDR3 contains 15 residues. Unmatched junction bases numbered 12, after V lost 5 bases and J lost 7 bases. The germline gives CDR1 SNHLY, CDR2 FYNNEI.

This clonotype was obtained from a woman between 18 and 29 years old with stable Graves' hyperthyroidism. Sequencing was performed on peripheral blood. The chain combines TRBV2 with TRBJ2-7; 9 bases fit TRBD2. CDR3 amino acids: CASSSLRAGGLEQYF. The CDR3 DNA reads TGTGCCAGCAGTTCCCTTCGCGCGGGGGGGCTTGAGCAGTACTTC. The full variable domain, its missing parts supplied by reference TRBV2 and TRBJ2-7, is EPEVTQTPSHQVTQMGQEVILRCVPISNHLYFYWYRQILGQKVEFLVSFYNNEISEKSEIFDDQFSVERPDGSNFTLKIRSTKLEDSAMYFCASSSLRAGGLEQYFGPGTRLTVT.